Given below is one T cell receptor (beta chain) in context. The antigen is undetermined. A read error may produce the germline difference seen at one junction end. Investigators took RNA and DNA out together from 20-30 mg of unsorted bulk tissue. The proportion of viable tumor cells exceeded 85% in every tumor sample. Germline V CDR1 and CDR2: MNHNY, SVGAGI (reference sequence). The CDR3 extends over 15 amino acids. The data stem from a study of tumor-infiltrating lymphocytes in primary liver carcinoma. The investigators made TCR beta cDNA from 400 to 500 ng total RNA, using a constant-region primer. Slightly modified ARM-PCR served as the procedure for the TCR beta libraries. These libraries came from three rounds of nested multiplex PCR. A C-beta reverse primer and TRBV1-TRBV30 forward primers served in each of the first two PCR rounds, at 10 cycles apiece. One entry per CDR3 protein results from TCRdb running MiXCR on the multiplex PCR reads. The sample consists of approximately 73,000 distinct CDR3 sequences, over 55% of them appearing once.

The study, taken as a whole, reports: Tumor region pairs shared more overlap than did tumor-adjacent and tumor-blood pairs.

The origin of this receptor is a woman between 55 and 75 years old with primary liver carcinoma and hepatitis B virus infection. Source material: liver tumor tissue from sampling region 4. Subset defined: tumor region T4, right-lateral pole. The chain joins TRBV6-6 to TRBJ2-7; weak D call: TRBD1 (5 bases). This CDR3 is CASSYRTWLGYEQYF. In nucleotides, the CDR3 is TGTGCCAGTAGTTACAGGACATGGTTAGGGTACGAGCAGTACTTC.